A selection of T cell receptor beta chains follows, all from one sample in a study of technical replicates of blood from a handful of donors. Sequencing used immunoSEQ multiplex PCR; TCRdb keeps in-frame clones, though not all of them. The data contain about 73,000 clones, 93% of them singletons. Sequences were obtained from T cells isolated from PBMCs. The receptors originated from a human donor in good health. Each CDR3 is given with its conserved first and last residue. The D gene is left open where the match is weak. Clone size is given for some rows only: seen once, a few or many times, or a class if the clone is expanded.

TRBJ2-1 13 TRBV28 - - CASSLWERDEQFF TGTGCCAGCAGTTTATGGGAACGGGATGAGCAGTTCTTC
TRBJ2-7 14 TRBV5-6 - - CASSWGRSLYEQYF TGTGCCAGCTCCTGGGGCCGCAGCCTCTACGAGCAGTACTTC
TRBJ1-1 20 TRBV9 TRBD1 - CASSDGQAEPFLNWGTEAFF TGTGCCAGCAGCGACGGACAGGCCGAACCCTTTCTGAACTGGGGCACTGAAGCTTTCTTT
TRBJ2-7 11 TRBV6-1 TRBD1 - CASRDRQGQYF TGTGCCAGCAGGGATCGACAGGGCCAGTACTTC
TRBJ1-6 16 TRBV15 - - CATSRGMKGVLPPLHF TGTGCCACCAGCAGAGGCATGAAGGGGGTACTGCCACCCCTCCACTTT
TRBJ2-5 19 TRBV7-9 TRBD2 - CASSLGRLAGGSTWKTQYF TGTGCCAGCAGCTTAGGGAGACTAGCGGGGGGGTCCACGTGGAAGACCCAGTACTTC
TRBJ2-7 14 TRBV30 - - CAWRKGLFSYEQYF TGTGCCTGGAGGAAGGGACTGTTCTCCTACGAGCAGTACTTC
TRBJ2-5 14 TRBV7-2 - - CASSFSETAGTGYF TGTGCCAGCAGCTTCAGCGAAACGGCCGGCACGGGGTACTTC
TRBJ1-1 13 TRBV15 - once CATSPRGYTEAFF TGTGCCACCAGCCCTAGGGGGTACACTGAAGCTTTCTTT
TRBJ2-1 15 TRBV4-2 - - CASSQDGRLHNEQFF TGTGCCAGCAGCCAAGATGGGAGGCTGCACAATGAGCAGTTCTTC
TRBJ2-5 16 TRBV9 TRBD1 - CASSVSTGTDQETQYF TGTGCCAGCAGCGTCTCCACCGGGACAGATCAAGAGACCCAGTACTTC
TRBJ1-1 17 TRBV5-1 - once CASSWTPHGGQNTEAFF TGCGCCAGCAGCTGGACGCCTCACGGGGGGCAAAACACTGAAGCTTTCTTT
TRBJ2-5 15 TRBV28 TRBD2 - CASSSGGRVRETQYF TGTGCCAGCAGCTCGGGCGGGAGGGTACGGGAGACCCAGTACTTC
TRBJ2-7 16 TRBV7-2 TRBD2 - CASSPSSGRAQYEQYF TGTGCCAGCAGCCCCTCTAGCGGGAGGGCCCAATACGAGCAGTACTTC
TRBJ2-3 15 TRBV5-4 TRBD1 few CASSSSGQSTDTQYF TGTGCCAGCAGCTCCTCGGGACAGAGCACAGATACGCAGTATTTT
TRBJ2-5 13 TRBV4-1 - - CASSQAPEETQYF TGCGCCAGCAGCCAAGCGCCGGAGGAGACCCAGTACTTC
TRBJ2-3 17 TRBV7-9 - once CASSLPWDSNSTDTQYF TGTGCCAGCAGCCTACCGTGGGACTCAAATAGCACAGATACGCAGTATTTT
TRBJ1-1 14 TRBV6-5 TRBD1 - CASSYSRDSPGAFF TGTGCCAGCAGTTACAGTAGGGACAGTCCTGGAGCTTTCTTT
TRBJ2-7 14 TRBV6-5 - - CASSYSEAAYEQYF TGTGCCAGCAGTTACTCTGAAGCGGCCTACGAGCAGTACTTC
TRBJ2-7 15 TRBV9 - once CASSVVGGWDYEQYF TGTGCCAGCAGCGTAGTTGGGGGCTGGGATTACGAGCAGTACTTC
TRBJ2-2 11 TRBV30 - - CAFRLTGELFF TGTGCCTTTAGACTAACCGGGGAGCTGTTTTTT
TRBJ2-7 13 TRBV28 - - CASSLSTQYEQYF TGTGCCAGCAGTTTATCAACACAGTACGAGCAGTACTTC
TRBJ2-4 12 TRBV19 - - CASRAAKNIQYF TGTGCCAGTAGGGCAGCCAAAAACATTCAGTACTTC
TRBJ2-1 14 TRBV6-4 TRBD2 few CASSPTSGYNEQFF TGTGCCAGCAGCCCGACTAGCGGGTACAATGAGCAGTTCTTC
TRBJ2-2 14 TRBV4-2 - - CASSSEGATGELFF TGTGCCAGCAGCTCTGAGGGCGCCACCGGGGAGCTGTTTTTT
TRBJ2-1 17 TRBV11-3 - - CASSLGRGSFLYNEQFF TGTGCCAGCAGCTTAGGGAGAGGGTCCTTCCTTTACAATGAGCAGTTCTTC
TRBJ2-7 13 TRBV5-1 - - CASSLARAYEQYF TGCGCCAGCAGCTTGGCCAGGGCCTACGAGCAGTACTTC
TRBJ1-5 15 TRBV4-1 TRBD1 - CASSQRDSLSQPQHF TGCGCCAGCAGCCAAAGGGACAGCTTAAGTCAGCCCCAGCATTTT
TRBJ2-3 13 TRBV6-6 - - CASLERSTDTQYF TGTGCCAGTTTGGAGCGTAGCACAGATACGCAGTATTTT